This is a list of T cell receptor beta chains from one sample in a study of beta chain features in type 1 diabetes. Profiling relied on immunoSEQ multiplex PCR, and the TCRdb table lists in-frame clones only, not all of them. This table has 160,000 or so clones, 8% to 8.5% appearing once. The sequenced sample consisted of central memory CD4+ T cells from blood. The receptors stem from a woman aged 18-30 years with type 1 diabetes. Each CDR3 is given with its conserved first and last residue. A D gene is named only where the DNA matches it firmly. Size is stated for part of the rows, as once, few or many counts, or as a class when the clone is expanded.

J	size	D	V	CDR3	DNA
TRBJ1-2	NA	NA	TRBV28	CASSPGHPGDGYTF	TGTGCCAGCAGTCCCGGACACCCGGGGGATGGCTACACCTTC
TRBJ2-3	few	TRBD2	TRBV13	CASSSWTSGRADTQYF	TGTGCCAGCAGCTCGTGGACTAGCGGGAGGGCGGATACGCAGTATTTT
TRBJ1-6	NA	TRBD1	TRBV2	CASSETGQDSPLHF	TGTGCCAGCAGTGAAACGGGACAGGATTCACCCCTCCACTTT
TRBJ1-1	few	TRBD1	TRBV6-5	CASRWDSRNTEAFF	TGTGCCAGCAGATGGGACAGCCGGAACACTGAAGCTTTCTTT
TRBJ2-7	few	NA	TRBV30	CAWSALRGIYEQYF	TGTGCCTGGAGTGCCTTACGGGGTATATACGAGCAGTACTTC
TRBJ1-1	NA	TRBD1	TRBV20-1	CSAIPGQEAFF	TGCAGTGCCATTCCGGGACAGGAAGCTTTCTTT
TRBJ1-2	few	NA	TRBV7-9	CASVPTGSQGYTF	TGTGCCAGCGTCCCAACGGGGAGTCAAGGCTACACCTTC
TRBJ2-1	NA	TRBD2	TRBV7-2	CASSRMGLAGNEQFF	TGTGCCAGCAGCCGCATGGGACTAGCGGGCAATGAGCAGTTCTTC
TRBJ2-4	few	NA	TRBV2	CASSEELLISKNIQYF	TGTGCCAGCAGTGAAGAACTATTAATCTCCAAAAACATTCAGTACTTC
TRBJ1-2	NA	NA	TRBV19	CASSIMSGGPAGYTF	TGTGCCAGTAGTATCATGTCGGGGGGCCCGGCCGGCTACACCTTC
TRBJ2-1	few	NA	TRBV2	CASSEQNSPYNEQFF	TGTGCCAGCAGTGAACAAAACTCCCCCTACAATGAGCAGTTCTTC
TRBJ1-6	NA	TRBD1	TRBV7-2	CASSTRGQPYSPLHF	TGTGCCAGCAGCACTAGGGGACAGCCTTATTCACCCCTCCACTTT
TRBJ1-6	few	TRBD1	TRBV19	CASSVTGDHSPLHF	TGTGCCAGTAGTGTCACAGGGGATCACTCACCCCTCCACTTT
TRBJ2-1	few	NA	TRBV5-1	CASSLNGGGTYNEQFF	TGCGCCAGCAGCCTCAACGGCGGAGGCACCTACAATGAGCAGTTCTTC